This T cell receptor beta chain stems from a study of tumor and adjacent non-tumor tissue in lung cancer (dated by TCRdb to the late 2010s). Context from the whole study: The cohort included about a dozen adenocarcinoma, 2 squamous cell carcinoma and 1 small cell lung cancer patients. Sequencing generated a total of roughly 130 million productive TCRbeta reads, averaging around 4.2 million reads per sample. Ages among the approximately 15 patients ranged from about 30 to 85 years, there were about ten men and 5 women, and disease was at TNM stage I to III. A few dozen paired specimens, one tumor and one normal lung sample per patient, were profiled by TCRbeta CDR3 sequencing. Bulk TCRbeta repertoires were compared between lung tumor tissue and matched distant non-tumor lung tissue obtained from more than twelve lung cancer patients. Overall results and qualifications from the work: The methods do not name the sequencing platform or mention unique molecular identifiers. Significantly higher TCR diversity (inverse Simpson) was observed in tumor tissue than in normal lung tissue (approximately 440 vs 150, P = 0.0075, Mann-Whitney U test). TCR diversity was significantly higher in younger patients, and greater tumor TCR diversity was associated with shorter overall survival and shorter disease-free survival. Because peripheral blood was not sequenced, the blood TCRbeta repertoires of the lung cancer patients in the study went unexamined. A significantly larger cumulative share of the repertoire was made up by the top 100 clones in normal lung than in tumor tissue. Only about 14 patients were in the cohort, and the authors stated that larger samples and more detailed clinical data are needed.

In the case of this clonotype: This clone's antigen is unknown. A much larger clone lies a single base off, so this may be a read error.

RNA was isolated from bulk unsorted tissue, and RNA quality was assessed with a NanoDrop ND-1000 and an Agilent 2100. Normal lung samples were distant non-tumor tissue taken more than 3 cm from the tumor edge. The donors were newly diagnosed lung cancer patients admitted for thoracic surgery in China from August to November 2014 who had not received prior chemotherapy. Patients with previous radiotherapy or chemotherapy, or with another concurrent cancer, were excluded from the study. Pieces of surgical tissue measuring about 1-2.1 cm3 were kept in RNAlater solution and held at -80 degrees C until needed. To prepare the library, multiplex PCR was applied. The sequencer listed for this sample is Illumina HiSeq 2500. Following protocols modified from ARM-PCR, the researchers constructed TCRbeta libraries through three rounds of nested PCR with primers (Table S4). Before sequencing, PCR products in the 200-500 bp range were cut out of the gel and cleaned up using the QIAquick gel extraction kit. As for the authors' bioinformatics: Trimmomatic was used to clean the reads, FLASH merged the cleaned reads into complete CDR3 sequences, and MiTCR assigned the sequences to V(D)J germline segments. Clonal diversity was calculated as the inverse Simpson's index using VDJtools. A read counted as productive if the sequence was in-frame and lacked a premature stop codon. TCRdb applied fastp at Q25 and MiXCR to the public reads, then kept only in-frame beta chains. Each CDR3 protein appears once, grouped with its most common genes and DNA. The V and J calls shown here were made by TCRdb, not taken from the authors' results. The sample includes more than 85,000 distinct CDR3 sequences, with over 55% observed a single time. Roughly 20% of the sample is taken by the ten largest.

From cysteine to phenylalanine, the CDR3 is 14 amino acids long. Only CDR3 DNA remains: 42 bases, in frame from the first base. CDR1 MNHEY and CDR2 SVGEGT are derived from the germline V gene. This TCR derives from a man younger than 40 with non-small cell lung cancer. What was sequenced was distant non-tumor lung tissue. The V and J genes are TRBV6-2 or TRBV6-3 and TRBJ1-6, with 8 junctional bases fitting TRBD1. The nucleotide sequence reads TGTGCCAGCCAATCGACAGGGGATAATACACCCCTCCACTTT. Translation gives CASQSTGDNTPLHF.